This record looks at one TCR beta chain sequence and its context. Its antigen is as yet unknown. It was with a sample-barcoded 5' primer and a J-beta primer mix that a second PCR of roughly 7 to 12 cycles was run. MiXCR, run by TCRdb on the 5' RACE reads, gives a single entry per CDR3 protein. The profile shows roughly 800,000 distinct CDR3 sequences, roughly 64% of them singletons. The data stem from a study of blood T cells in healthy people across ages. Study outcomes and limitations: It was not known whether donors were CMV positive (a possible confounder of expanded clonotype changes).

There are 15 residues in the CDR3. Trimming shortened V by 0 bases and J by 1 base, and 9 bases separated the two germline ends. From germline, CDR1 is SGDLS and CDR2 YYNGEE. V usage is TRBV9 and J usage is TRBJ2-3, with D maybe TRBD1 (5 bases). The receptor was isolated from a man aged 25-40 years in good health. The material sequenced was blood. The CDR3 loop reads CASSVEGQGTDTQYF. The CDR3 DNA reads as TGTGCCAGCAGCGTAGAAGGACAAGGCACAGATACGCAGTATTTT.